The sequence of this T cell receptor (beta chain) was determined in a study of blood T cell repertoires in COVID-19. TCRdb's table, derived via immunoSEQ multiplex PCR, lists solely in-frame clones and lacks some. The data show about 120,000 clones, roughly 82% seen once. Germline CDR1 and CDR2: MNHNS and SASEGT. Trimming shortened V by 0 bases and J by 8 bases, and 10 bases separated the two germline ends. The CDR3 covers 13 residues. V is TRBV6-1 and J is TRBJ1-2; TRBD1 is a possible D gene (5 bases). The clonotype originates from a woman aged 60-70 years with acute or convalescent COVID-19. Material for sequencing was peripheral blood. This CDR3 reads CASSEAGTGGYTF. The CDR3 region has the DNA TGTGCCAGCAGTGAAGCCGGGACTGGGGGCTACACCTTC.